These 5 T cell receptor beta chains were sequenced from one sample in a study of OX40 agonist ivuxolimab in advanced cancers. Libraries were constructed by the immunoSEQ multiplex PCR assay. TCRdb carries this immuneACCESS record with in-frame sequences only. Its versions omit some clonotypes, under half of them owing to an unresolved V gene in the studies checked, with the rest unexplained. The sample includes 65,000 to 100,000 clones, with approximately 85% observed a single time. The top ten clones comprise under 4% of the sample. Sequencing was performed on CD4+ or CD8+ T cells sorted from blood, taken in a trial of the OX40 agonist ivuxolimab. These receptors were taken from an adult with an advanced solid tumor such as melanoma, head and neck, liver or kidney cancer.

This clone was seen a few times. The rearrangement uses TRBV9 and TRBJ2-5; no definite D call. The CDR3 sequence is 13 residues long. The V gene lost 7 bases and the J gene lost 0 bases, with 10 bases spanning the gap. Germline CDR1 and CDR2: SGDLS and YYNGEE. The CDR3 loop reads CASSYSDQETQYF. In DNA, the CDR3 is TGTGCCAGCTCATACTCGGACCAAGAGACCCAGTACTTC.

This chain uses TRBV6-1 with TRBJ2-3, with D uncertain. The germline CDR1 and CDR2 sequences are MNHNS and SASEGT. This CDR3 contains 12 residues. The ends were cut back, 6 bases at V and 2 bases at J, with 6 bases in the middle. The CDR3 protein is CASSRDTDTQYF. DNA for the CDR3: TGTGCCAGCAGCCGAGACACAGATACGCAGTATTTT.

The CDR3 loop is CASSLPGLAAQETQYF. The CDR3 region has the DNA TGTGCCAGCAGTTTACCGGGACTAGCGGCCCAAGAGACCCAGTACTTC. The V gene is TRBV25-1, the J gene TRBJ2-5; 11 nucleotides match TRBD2. V gave up 5 bases and J gave up 1 base; unmatched junction bases: 6. The CDR3 has 16 residues. Looked up from germline, CDR1 is MGHDK and CDR2 is SYGVNS.

The table lists this clone with a few counts. The chain employs TRBV10-2 and TRBJ1-3; 7 nucleotides match TRBD1. CDR1 is WSHSY and CDR2 is SAAADI in the germline V gene. The trim removed 6 bases at V and 0 bases at J, leaving 5 bases unmatched. This CDR3 is 15 amino acids long. CDR3 in DNA: TGCGCCAGCAGAGACACAGGGGACTCTGGAAACACCATATATTTT. Translation gives CASRDTGDSGNTIYF.

This clone has more than one count but fewer than ten. The CDR3 sequence is CASSLVGQGYYEQYF. CDR3 sequence (DNA): TGTGCCAGCAGCTTGGTAGGACAGGGCTACTACGAGCAGTACTTC. This rearrangement joins TRBV5-6 to TRBJ2-7, with TRBD1 identical over 8 bases. The V and J ends lost 0 bases and 3 bases, in that order; junction bases with no gene match: 5. In germline, CDR1 is SGHDT, CDR2 YYEEEE. This CDR3 is 15 amino acids long.